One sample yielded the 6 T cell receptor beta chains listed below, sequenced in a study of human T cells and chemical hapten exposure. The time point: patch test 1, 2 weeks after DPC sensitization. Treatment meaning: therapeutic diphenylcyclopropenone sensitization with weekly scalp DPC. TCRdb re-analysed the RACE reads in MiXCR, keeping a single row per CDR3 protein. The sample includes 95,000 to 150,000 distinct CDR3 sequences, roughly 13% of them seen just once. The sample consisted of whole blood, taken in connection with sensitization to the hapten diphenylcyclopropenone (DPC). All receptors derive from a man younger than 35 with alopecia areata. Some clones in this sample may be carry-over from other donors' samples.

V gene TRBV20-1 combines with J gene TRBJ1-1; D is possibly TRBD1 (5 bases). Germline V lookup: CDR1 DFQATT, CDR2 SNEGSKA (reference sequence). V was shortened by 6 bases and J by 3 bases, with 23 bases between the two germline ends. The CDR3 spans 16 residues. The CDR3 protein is CSAPPGTAVGDTEAFF. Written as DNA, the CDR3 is TGCAGTGCCCCACCCGGGACGGCGGTAGGGGACACTGAAGCTTTCTTT.

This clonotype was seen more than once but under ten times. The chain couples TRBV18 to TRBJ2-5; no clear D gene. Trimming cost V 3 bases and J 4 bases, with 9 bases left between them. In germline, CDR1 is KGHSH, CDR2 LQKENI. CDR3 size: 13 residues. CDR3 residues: CASSPPVLETQYF. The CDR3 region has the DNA TGTGCCAGCTCACCTCCCGTTTTAGAGACCCAGTACTTC.

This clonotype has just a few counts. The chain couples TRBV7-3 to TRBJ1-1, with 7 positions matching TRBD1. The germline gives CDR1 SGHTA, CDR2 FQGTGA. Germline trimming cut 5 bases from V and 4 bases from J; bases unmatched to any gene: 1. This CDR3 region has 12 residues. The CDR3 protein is CASSRGPTEAFF. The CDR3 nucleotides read TGTGCCAGCAGCAGGGGGCCCACTGAAGCTTTCTTT.

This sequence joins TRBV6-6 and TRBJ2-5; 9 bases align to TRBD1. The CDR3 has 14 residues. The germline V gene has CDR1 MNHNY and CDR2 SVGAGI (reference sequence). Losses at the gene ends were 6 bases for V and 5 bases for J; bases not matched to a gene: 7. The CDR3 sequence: CASSPGQGFETQYF. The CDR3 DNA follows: TGTGCCAGCAGCCCGGGACAGGGATTCGAGACCCAGTACTTC.

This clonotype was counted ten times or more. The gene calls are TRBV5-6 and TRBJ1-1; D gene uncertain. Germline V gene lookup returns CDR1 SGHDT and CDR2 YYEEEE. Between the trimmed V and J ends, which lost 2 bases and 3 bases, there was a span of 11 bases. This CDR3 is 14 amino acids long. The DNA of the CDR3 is TGTGCCAGCAGCTTCCGCCCAGGAGACACTGAAGCTTTCTTT. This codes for CASSFRPGDTEAFF.

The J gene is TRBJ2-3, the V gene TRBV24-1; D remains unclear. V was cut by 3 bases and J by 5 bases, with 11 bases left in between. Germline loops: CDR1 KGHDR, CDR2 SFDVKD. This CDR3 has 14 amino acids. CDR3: CATSDLYTGDTQYF. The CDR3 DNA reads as TGTGCCACCAGTGATCTATACACGGGAGATACGCAGTATTTT.